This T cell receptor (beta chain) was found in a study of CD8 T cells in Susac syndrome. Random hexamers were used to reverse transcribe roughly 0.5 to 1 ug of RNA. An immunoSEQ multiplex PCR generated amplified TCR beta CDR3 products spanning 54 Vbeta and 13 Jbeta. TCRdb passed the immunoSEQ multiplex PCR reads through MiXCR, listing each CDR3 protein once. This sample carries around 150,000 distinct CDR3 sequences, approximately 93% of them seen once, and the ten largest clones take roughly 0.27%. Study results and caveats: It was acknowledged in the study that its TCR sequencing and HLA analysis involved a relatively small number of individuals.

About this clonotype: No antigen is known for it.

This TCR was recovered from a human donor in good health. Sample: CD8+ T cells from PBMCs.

The CDR3 nucleotides are TGTGCCAGCAGTGACAAGACAGGGAGGCAAGAGACCCAGTACTTC. As protein: CASSDKTGRQETQYF. The rearrangement uses TRBV2 and TRBJ2-5; a possible D gene is TRBD1 (7 bases). Deletions cut 3 bases from V and 2 bases from J, with 13 bases between. Germline CDR1 reads SNHLY; CDR2 reads FYNNEI. The CDR3 runs 15 residues. Based on the CDR3 plus reference TRBV2 and TRBJ2-5, the full variable domain is EPEVTQTPSHQVTQMGQEVILRCVPISNHLYFYWYRQILGQKVEFLVSFYNNEISEKSEIFDDQFSVERPDGSNFTLKIRSTKLEDSAMYFCASSDKTGRQETQYFGPGTRLLVL.